This T cell receptor (beta chain) was sequenced for a study of blood T cell repertoires in COVID-19. V dropped 4 bases and J dropped 8 bases, with 20 bases sitting between them. The CDR3 is 15 residues long. Germline CDR1 and CDR2: LGHDT and YNNKEL (reference sequence). Method: immunoSEQ multiplex PCR; TCRdb's copy keeps in-frame clones and lacks some. The data show about 160,000 clones, with approximately 80% seen just once and 22% held by the top ten. This clonotype originated in a woman aged 80 or over with acute or convalescent COVID-19. Sequencing was done on a sample of peripheral blood. The J gene is TRBJ1-2, the V gene TRBV3-1 (or the pseudogene TRBV3-2); tentatively, D is TRBD1 (6 bases). CDR3 DNA: TGTGCCAGCAGCCCGATCAGGGGTCTCTCCGGGGGCTACACCTTC. Protein product: CASSPIRGLSGGYTF.